This T cell receptor beta chain appears in the sequencing data of a study of shared clonotypes between healthy human individuals. Overall study findings and caveats: Large sequencing depth failed to make sorted-subset sequencing complete, rarefaction showed. Non-shared clonotypes had lower generation probabilities than those shared by all four donors.

Concerning this clone itself: Its target is not known.

Deep level was the assay's run setting. TCRdb's table, derived via immunoSEQ multiplex PCR, lists solely in-frame clones and lacks some. The repertoire consists of approximately 2,200,000 clones, with 85% to 95% occurring once and the leading ten covering 1.5% to 2%. Naive-designated CD8 cells lacked CD45RO, were positively enriched for CCR7, and omitted terminally differentiated effector memory CD45RA+ cells. The ends were cut back, 4 bases at V and 4 bases at J, with 5 bases in the middle. This CDR3 is 13 amino acids long. CDR1 SGHNT and CDR2 YENEEA come from the germline V gene. Sequencing was performed on naive CD8+ T cells from PBMCs. This TCR came from a man younger than 35 in good health. Some clones in this sample may be carry-over from other donors' samples. The chain uses TRBV11-3 and TRBJ2-6; D uncertain. The CDR3 here is CASSSRGANVLTF. DNA of the CDR3: TGTGCCAGCAGCTCTCGGGGGGCCAACGTCCTGACTTTC.